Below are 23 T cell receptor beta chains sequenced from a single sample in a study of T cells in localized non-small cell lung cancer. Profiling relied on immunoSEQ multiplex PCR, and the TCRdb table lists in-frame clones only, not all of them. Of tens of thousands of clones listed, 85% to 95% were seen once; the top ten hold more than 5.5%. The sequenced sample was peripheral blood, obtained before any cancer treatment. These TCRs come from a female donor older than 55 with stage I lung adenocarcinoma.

Here the CDR3 reads CASSTVMNTEAFF. CDR3 DNA: TGTGCCAGCAGCACGGTCATGAACACTGAAGCTTTCTTT. J is TRBJ1-1 and V is TRBV28; D unclear. This CDR3 is built from 13 residues. Germline CDR1 and CDR2: MDHEN and SYDVKM. V lost 6 bases and J lost 0, with 8 bases in between.

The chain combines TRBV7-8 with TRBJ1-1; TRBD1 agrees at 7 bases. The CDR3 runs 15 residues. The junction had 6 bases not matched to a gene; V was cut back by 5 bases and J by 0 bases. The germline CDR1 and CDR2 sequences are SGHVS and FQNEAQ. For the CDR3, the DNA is TGTGCCAGCAGCCTCCATGGGACAGTGAACACTGAAGCTTTCTTT. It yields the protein CASSLHGTVNTEAFF.

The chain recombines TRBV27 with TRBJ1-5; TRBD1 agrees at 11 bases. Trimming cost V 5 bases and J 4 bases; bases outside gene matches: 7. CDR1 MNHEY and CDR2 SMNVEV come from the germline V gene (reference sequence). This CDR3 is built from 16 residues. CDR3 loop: CASSDRDRGWNQPQHF. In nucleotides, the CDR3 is TGTGCCAGCAGTGATCGGGACAGGGGGTGGAATCAGCCCCAGCATTTT.

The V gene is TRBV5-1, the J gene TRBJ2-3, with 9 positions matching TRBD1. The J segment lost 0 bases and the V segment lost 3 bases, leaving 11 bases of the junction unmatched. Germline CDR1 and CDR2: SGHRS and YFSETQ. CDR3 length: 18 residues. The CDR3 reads CASSSGTGLGPSTDTQYF. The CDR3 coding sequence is TGCGCCAGCAGCTCCGGGACAGGGCTGGGGCCTAGCACAGATACGCAGTATTTT.

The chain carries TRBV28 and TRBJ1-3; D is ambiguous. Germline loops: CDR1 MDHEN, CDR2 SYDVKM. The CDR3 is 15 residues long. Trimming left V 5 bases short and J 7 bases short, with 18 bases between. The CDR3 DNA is TGTGCCAGCAGTCGTCCTGGCGGGTTGGGGAACACCATATATTTT. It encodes CASSRPGGLGNTIYF.

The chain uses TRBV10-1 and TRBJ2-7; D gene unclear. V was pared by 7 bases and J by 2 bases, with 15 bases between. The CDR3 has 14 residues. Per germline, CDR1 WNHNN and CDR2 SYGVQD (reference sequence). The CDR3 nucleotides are TGCGCCAGCACTACCCCGGACGGAGCCTACGAGCAGTACGTC. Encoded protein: CASTTPDGAYEQYV.

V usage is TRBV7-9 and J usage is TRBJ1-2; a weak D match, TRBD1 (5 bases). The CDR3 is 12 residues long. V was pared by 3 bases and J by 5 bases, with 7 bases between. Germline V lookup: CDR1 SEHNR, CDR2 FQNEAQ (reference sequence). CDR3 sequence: CASSFREYGYTF. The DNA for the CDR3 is TGTGCCAGCAGCTTCAGGGAATATGGCTACACCTTC.

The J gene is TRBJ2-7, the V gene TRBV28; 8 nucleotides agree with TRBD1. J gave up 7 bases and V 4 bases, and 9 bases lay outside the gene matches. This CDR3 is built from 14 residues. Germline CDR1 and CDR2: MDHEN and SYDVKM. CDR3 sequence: CASSSGGQALEQYV. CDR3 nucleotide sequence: TGTGCCAGCAGTTCCGGGGGACAGGCCTTGGAGCAGTACGTC.

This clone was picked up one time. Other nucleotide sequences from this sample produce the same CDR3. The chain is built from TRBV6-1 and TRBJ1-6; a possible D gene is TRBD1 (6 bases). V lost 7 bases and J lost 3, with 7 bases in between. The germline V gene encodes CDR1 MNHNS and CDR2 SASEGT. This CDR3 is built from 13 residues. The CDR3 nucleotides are TGTGCCAGCAACAGGGACTATAATTCACCCCTCCACTTT. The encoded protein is CASNRDYNSPLHF.

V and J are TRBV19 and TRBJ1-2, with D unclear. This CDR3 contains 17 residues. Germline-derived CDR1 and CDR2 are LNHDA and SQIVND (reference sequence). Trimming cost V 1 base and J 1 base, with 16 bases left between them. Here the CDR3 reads CASSIGYGPNYNYGYTF. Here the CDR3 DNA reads TGTGCCAGTAGTATAGGCTACGGACCGAATTATAACTATGGCTACACCTTC.

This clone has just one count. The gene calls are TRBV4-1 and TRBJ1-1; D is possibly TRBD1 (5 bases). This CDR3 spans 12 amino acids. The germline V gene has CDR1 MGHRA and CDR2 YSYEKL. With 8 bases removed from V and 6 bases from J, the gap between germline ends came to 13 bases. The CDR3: CASSTALAEAFF. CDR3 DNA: TGCGCCAGCTCGACAGCGCTCGCTGAAGCTTTCTTT.

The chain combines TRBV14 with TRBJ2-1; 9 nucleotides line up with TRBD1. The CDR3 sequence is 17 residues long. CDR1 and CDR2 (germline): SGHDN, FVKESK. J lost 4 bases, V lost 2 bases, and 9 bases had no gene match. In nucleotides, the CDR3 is TGTGCCAGCAGCCAACCCCTAGGGACAGGGTCATACAATGAGCAGTTCTTC. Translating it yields CASSQPLGTGSYNEQFF.

The CDR3 loop reads CASSSTTFGGYTF. CDR3 DNA sequence: TGTGCCAGCAGCTCAACAACTTTCGGGGGCTACACCTTC. V usage is TRBV11-3 and J usage is TRBJ1-2; the D is unclear. The CDR3 extends over 13 amino acids. V gave up 4 bases and J gave up 8 bases, with 14 bases separating them. Germline V gene data show CDR1 as SGHNT and CDR2 as YENEEA.

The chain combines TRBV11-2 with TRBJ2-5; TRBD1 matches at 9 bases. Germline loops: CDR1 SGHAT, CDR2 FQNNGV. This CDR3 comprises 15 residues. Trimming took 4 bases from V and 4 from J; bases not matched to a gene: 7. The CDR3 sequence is CASSSADRGLETQYF. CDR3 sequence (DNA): TGTGCCAGCAGCTCCGCGGACAGGGGCTTAGAGACCCAGTACTTC.

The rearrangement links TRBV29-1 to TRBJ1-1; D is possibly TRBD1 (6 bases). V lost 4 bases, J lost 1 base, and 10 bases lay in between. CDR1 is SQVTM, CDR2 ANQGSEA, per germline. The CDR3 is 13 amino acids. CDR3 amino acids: CSVADRRNTEAFF. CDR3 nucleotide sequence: TGCAGCGTTGCTGACAGGAGGAACACTGAAGCTTTCTTT.

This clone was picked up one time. The CDR3 coding sequence is TGTGCCAGCAGCTCCATAGCCCGGGAGCTGTTTTTT. The encoded protein is CASSSIARELFF. This chain joins TRBV7-6 and TRBJ2-2; D not certain. The germline gives CDR1 SGHVS, CDR2 FNYEAQ. Trimming stripped 4 bases from V and 9 bases from J, with 9 bases between. This CDR3 is built from 12 residues.

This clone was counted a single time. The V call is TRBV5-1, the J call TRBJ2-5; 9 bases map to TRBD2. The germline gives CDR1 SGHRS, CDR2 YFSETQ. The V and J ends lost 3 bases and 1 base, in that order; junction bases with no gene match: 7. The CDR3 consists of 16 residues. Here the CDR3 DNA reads TGCGCCAGCAGCTGGGGGCCAGCGGGGGGCCAAGAGACCCAGTACTTC. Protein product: CASSWGPAGGQETQYF.

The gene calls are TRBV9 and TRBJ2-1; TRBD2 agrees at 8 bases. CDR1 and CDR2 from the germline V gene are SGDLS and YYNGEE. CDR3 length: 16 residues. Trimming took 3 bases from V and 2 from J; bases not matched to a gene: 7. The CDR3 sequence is CASSGEAGVTYNEQFF. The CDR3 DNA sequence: TGTGCCAGCAGCGGGGAAGCGGGGGTTACCTACAATGAGCAGTTCTTC.

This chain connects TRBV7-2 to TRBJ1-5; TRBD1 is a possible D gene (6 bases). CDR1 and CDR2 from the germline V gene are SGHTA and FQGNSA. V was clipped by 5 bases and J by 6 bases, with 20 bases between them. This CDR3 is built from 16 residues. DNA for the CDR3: TGTGCCAGCAGCAAAAGGGGGGGGATTCAAATTCAGCCCCAGCATTTT. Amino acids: CASSKRGGIQIQPQHF.

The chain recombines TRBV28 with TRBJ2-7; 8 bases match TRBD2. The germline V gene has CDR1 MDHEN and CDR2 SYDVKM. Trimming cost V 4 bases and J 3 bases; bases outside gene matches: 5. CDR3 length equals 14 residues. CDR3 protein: CASSSFGGVYEQYV. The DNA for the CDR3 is TGTGCCAGCAGTTCCTTCGGGGGGGTCTACGAGCAGTACGTC.

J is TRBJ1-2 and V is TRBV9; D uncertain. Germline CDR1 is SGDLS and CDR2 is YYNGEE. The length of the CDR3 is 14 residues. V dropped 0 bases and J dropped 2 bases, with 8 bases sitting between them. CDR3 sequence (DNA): TGTGCCAGCAGCGTAGGGGGTCTCAACTATGGCTACACCTTC. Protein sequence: CASSVGGLNYGYTF.

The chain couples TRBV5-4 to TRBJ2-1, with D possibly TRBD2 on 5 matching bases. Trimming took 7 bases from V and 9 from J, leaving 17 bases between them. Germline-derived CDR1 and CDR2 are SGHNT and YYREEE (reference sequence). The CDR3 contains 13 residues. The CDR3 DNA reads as TGTGCCAGCTCGCGGGCAGCCGCCATTGAGCAGTTCTTC. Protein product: CASSRAAAIEQFF.

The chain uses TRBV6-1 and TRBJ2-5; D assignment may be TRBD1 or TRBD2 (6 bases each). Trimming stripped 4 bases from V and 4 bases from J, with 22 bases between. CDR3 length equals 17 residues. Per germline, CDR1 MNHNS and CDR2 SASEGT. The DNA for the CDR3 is TGTGCCAGCAGTGCCTCTGGGCGAGGGGGGCCTAGAGAGACCCAGTACTTC. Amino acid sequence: CASSASGRGGPRETQYF.